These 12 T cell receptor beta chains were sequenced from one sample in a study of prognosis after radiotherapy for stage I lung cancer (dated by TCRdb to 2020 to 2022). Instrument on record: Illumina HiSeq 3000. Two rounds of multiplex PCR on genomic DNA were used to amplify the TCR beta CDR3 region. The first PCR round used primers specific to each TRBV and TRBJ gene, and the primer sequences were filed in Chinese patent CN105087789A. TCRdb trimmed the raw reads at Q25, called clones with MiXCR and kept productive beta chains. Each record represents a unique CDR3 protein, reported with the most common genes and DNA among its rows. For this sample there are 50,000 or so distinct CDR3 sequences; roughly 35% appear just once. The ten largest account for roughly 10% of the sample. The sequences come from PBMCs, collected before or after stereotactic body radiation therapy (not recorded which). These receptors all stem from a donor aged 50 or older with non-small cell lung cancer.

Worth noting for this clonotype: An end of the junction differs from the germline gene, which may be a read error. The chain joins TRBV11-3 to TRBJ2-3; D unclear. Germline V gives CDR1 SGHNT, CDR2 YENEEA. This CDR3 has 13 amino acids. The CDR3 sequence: CAGSFTYPDTQYF. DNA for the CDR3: TGTGCCGGCAGCTTTACTTACCCAGATACGCAGTATTTT.

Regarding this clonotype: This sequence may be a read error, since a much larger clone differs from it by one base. The CDR3 nucleotides read TGTGCCAGCAGCCCAAGGGGGACGCAGACCCAGTACTTC. Translated: CASSPRGTQTQYF. The chain combines TRBV3-1 with TRBJ2-5; maybe TRBD1 (6 bases). The CDR3 extends over 13 amino acids. Germline-derived CDR1 and CDR2 are LGHDT and YNNKEL (reference sequence). V was pared by 4 bases and J by 6 bases, with 12 bases between.

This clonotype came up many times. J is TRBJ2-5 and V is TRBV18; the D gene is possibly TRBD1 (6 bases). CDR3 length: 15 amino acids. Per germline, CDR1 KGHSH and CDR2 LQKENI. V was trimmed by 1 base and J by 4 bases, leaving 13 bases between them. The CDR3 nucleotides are TGTGCCAGCTCACCACAACAGGGCCGGGGAGAGACCCAGTACTTC. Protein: CASSPQQGRGETQYF.

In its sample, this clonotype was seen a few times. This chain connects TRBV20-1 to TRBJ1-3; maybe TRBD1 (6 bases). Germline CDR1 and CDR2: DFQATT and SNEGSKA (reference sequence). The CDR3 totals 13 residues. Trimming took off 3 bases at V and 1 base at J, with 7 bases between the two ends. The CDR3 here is CSARQGSGNTIYF. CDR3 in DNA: TGCAGTGCTAGGCAGGGGTCTGGAAACACCATATATTTT.

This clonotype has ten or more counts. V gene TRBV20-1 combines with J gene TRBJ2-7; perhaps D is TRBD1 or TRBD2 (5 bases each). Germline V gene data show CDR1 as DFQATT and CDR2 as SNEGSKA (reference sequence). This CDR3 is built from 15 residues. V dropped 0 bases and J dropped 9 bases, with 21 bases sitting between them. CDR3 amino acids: CSARDQGRDLISQYF. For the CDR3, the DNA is TGCAGTGCTAGAGATCAAGGACGGGACCTAATATCGCAGTACTTC.

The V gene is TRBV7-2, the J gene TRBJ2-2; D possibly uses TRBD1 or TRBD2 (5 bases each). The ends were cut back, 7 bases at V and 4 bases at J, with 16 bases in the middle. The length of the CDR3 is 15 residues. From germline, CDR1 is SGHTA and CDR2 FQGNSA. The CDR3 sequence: CASNSAGTFTGELFF. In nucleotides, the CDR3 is TGTGCCAGCAACTCCGCCGGGACGTTCACCGGGGAGCTGTTTTTT.

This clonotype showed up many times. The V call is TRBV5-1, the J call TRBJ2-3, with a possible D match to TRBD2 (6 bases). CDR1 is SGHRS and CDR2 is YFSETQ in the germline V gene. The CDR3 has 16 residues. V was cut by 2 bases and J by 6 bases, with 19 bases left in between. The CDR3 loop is CASSLQPGLGADTQYF. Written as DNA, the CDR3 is TGCGCCAGCAGCTTACAGCCGGGACTCGGAGCGGATACGCAGTATTTT.

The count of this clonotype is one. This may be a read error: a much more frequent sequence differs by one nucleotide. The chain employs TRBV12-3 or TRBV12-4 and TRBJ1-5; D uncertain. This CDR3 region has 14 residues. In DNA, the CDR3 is TGTGCCAGCAGTTTAGATACTATTAATCGGCCCCAGCATTTT. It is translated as CASSLDTINRPQHF.

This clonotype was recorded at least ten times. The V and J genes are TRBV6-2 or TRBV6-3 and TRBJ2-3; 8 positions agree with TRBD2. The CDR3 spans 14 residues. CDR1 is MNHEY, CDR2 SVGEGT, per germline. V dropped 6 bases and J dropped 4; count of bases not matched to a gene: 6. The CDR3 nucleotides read TGTGCCAGCAGCTCGCGGCGGGGGGCAGATACGCAGTATTTT. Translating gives CASSSRRGADTQYF.

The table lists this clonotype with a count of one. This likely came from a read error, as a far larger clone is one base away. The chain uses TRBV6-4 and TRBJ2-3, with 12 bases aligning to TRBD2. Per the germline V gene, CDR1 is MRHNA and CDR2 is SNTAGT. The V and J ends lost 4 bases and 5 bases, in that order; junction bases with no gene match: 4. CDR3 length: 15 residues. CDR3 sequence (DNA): TGTGCCAGCAGTGTCGGACTAGCGGGGAAAGATACGCAGTATTTT. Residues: CASSVGLAGKDTQYF.

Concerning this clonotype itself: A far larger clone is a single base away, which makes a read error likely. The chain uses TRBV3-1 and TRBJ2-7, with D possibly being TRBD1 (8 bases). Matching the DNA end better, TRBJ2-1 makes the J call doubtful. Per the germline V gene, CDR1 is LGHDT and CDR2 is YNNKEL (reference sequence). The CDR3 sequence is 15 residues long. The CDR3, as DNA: TGTGCCAGCAGCCAAGATACAGGGGGACTACGTGAGCAGTTCTTC. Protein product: CASSQDTGGLREQFF.

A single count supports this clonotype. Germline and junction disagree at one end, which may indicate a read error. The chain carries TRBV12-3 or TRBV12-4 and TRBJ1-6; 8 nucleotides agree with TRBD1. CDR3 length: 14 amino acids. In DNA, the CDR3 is TGTGCCAGCATGCAGGACAGGGCCCATTCACCCCTCCGCTTT. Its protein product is CASMQDRAHSPLRF.